This T cell receptor beta chain was recorded in a study of identical twins. TCRdb reanalysed the 5' RACE reads using MiXCR and keeps one entry per CDR3 protein. The data show roughly 630,000 distinct CDR3 sequences, roughly 7.1% seen once. This CDR3 has 15 residues. Trimming took off 5 bases at V and 7 bases at J, with 17 bases between the two ends. CDR1 is SNHLY and CDR2 is FYNNEI in the germline V gene. The same data also went into a second study, on yellow fever vaccine responses in identical twins.

V is TRBV2 and J is TRBJ2-2; D is perhaps TRBD1 or TRBD2 (5 bases each). The sequence derives from a woman aged 18-30 years in good health. The sequenced sample consisted of PBMCs. CDR3 loop: CASSPTRGGIGELFF. The DNA of the CDR3 is TGTGCCAGCAGTCCCACTAGGGGTGGGATCGGGGAGCTGTTTTTT.